The clone carrying this T cell receptor beta chain was recorded a few times. The data stem from a study of cytomegalovirus exposure and HLA in healthy donors. V was pared by 6 bases and J by 2 bases, with 5 bases between. Germline CDR1 reads SNHLY; CDR2 reads FYNNEI. The CDR3 consists of 11 residues. Amplification used 60 Vbeta primers and 13 Jbeta primers. The assay was immunoSEQ multiplex PCR, and TCRdb's table has in-frame clones only and misses some. The sample carries tens of thousands of clones, less than 80% recorded once. Material: PBMCs. This receptor was taken from a woman aged 45-65 years in good health and CMV-seropositive. The chain recombines TRBV2 with TRBJ2-7; D is unclear. CDR3 nucleotide sequence: TGTGCCAGCAGCGCTACCTACGAGCAGTACTTC. Translation gives CASSATYEQYF.